Listed below are T cell receptor beta chains from one sample, sequenced in a study of T cells in localized non-small cell lung cancer. TCRdb's copy holds only in-frame clones and misses some; the assay was immunoSEQ multiplex PCR. The data contain about 54,000 clones, about 85% of them seen just once; the ten biggest clones take up 20%. The sample in question was peripheral blood, obtained before any cancer treatment. The receptors were gathered from a female donor of 60 years or more with stage II squamous cell lung carcinoma. Both conserved end residues are part of each CDR3. Each record gives: V gene, CDR3 protein.

TRBV19,CASSTGTGLETQYF
TRBV19,CASRETGEYGYTF
TRBV30,CAWSVGAANYGYTF
TRBV7-9,CASSLLARGGNEQFF
TRBV5-1,CASSSGDPTDTQYF
TRBV10-2,CASRPGTHNSPLHF
TRBV18,CASSPQGSGELFF
TRBV7-9,CASSPTGGGSPLHF
TRBV10-3,CASGGTGGRGNTIYF
TRBV5-4,CASSSGQGLYNEQFF
TRBV5-6,CASSFRLAGGYEQYF
TRBV5-1,CASSTDLSMNEKLFF
TRBV30,CAWRRVPPDTQYF
TRBV5-1,CASSLKGNEQFF
TRBV9,CASSVEPTLNEQYF
TRBV19,CASSISGVSEAFF
TRBV18,CASSPIGGTPQNYGYTF